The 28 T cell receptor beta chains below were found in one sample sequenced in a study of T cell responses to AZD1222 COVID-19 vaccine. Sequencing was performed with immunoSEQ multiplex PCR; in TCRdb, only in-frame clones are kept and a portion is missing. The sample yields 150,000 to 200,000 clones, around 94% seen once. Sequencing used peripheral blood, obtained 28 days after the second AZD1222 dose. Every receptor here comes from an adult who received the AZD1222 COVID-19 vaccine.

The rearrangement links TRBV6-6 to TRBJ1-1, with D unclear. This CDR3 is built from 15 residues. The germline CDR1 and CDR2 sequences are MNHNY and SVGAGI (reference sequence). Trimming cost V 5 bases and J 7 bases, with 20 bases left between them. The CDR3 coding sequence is TGTGCCAGCAGTCCCCAACCCGCCGGGTTGGGTGAAGCTTTCTTT. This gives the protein CASSPQPAGLGEAFF.

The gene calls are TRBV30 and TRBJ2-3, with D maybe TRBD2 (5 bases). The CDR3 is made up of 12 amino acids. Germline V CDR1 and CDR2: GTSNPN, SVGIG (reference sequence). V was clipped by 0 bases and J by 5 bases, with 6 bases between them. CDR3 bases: TGTGCCTGGAGTGTACGGGGAGATACGCAGTATTTT. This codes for CAWSVRGDTQYF.

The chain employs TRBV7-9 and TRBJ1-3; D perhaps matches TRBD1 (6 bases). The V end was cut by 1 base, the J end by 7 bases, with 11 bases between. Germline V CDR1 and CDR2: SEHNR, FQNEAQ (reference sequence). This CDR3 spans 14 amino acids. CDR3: CASSLGQGINTIYF. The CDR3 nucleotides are TGTGCCAGCAGCTTAGGGCAGGGGATCAACACCATATATTTT.

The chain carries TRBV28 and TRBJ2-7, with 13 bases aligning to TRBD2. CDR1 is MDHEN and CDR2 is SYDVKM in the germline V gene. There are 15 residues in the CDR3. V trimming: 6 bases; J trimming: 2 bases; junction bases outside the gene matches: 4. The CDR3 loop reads CASSPGTSGTYEQYF. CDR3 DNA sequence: TGTGCCAGCAGCCCCGGGACTAGCGGGACCTACGAGCAGTACTTC.

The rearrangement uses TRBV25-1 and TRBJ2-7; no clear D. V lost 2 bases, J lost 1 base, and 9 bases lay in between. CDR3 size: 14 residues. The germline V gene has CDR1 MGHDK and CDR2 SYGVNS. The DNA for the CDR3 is TGTGCCAGCAGTGAAACAGCTACTTCCTACGAGCAGTACTTC. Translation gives CASSETATSYEQYF.

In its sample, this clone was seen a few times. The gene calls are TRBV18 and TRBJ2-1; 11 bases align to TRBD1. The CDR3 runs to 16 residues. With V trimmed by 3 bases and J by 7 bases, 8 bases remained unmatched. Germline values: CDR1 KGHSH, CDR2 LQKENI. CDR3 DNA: TGTGCCAGCTCACCCCCCGGACAGGGGGCGAGGAATGAGCAGTTCTTC. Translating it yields CASSPPGQGARNEQFF.

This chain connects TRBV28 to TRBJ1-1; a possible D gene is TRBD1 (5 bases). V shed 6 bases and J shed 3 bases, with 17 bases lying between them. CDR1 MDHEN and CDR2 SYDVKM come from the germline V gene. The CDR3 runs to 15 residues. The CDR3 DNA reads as TGTGCCAGCAGCCGCGCCTCAGGGCGAGACACTGAAGCTTTCTTT. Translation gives CASSRASGRDTEAFF.

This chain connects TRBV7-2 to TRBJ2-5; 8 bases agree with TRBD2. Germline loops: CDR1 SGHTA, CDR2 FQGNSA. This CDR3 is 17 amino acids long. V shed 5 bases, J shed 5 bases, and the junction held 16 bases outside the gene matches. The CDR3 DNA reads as TGTGCCAGCAGCCCAGCCGGACTAGCTTTAACTCCGGAGACCCAGTACTTC. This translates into CASSPAGLALTPETQYF. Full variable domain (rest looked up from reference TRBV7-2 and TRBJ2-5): GAGVSQSPSNKVTEKGKDVELRCDPISGHTALYWYRQSLGQGLEFLIYFQGNSAPDKSGLPSDRFSAERTGGSVSTLTIQRTQQEDSAVYLCASSPAGLALTPETQYFGPGTRLLVL.

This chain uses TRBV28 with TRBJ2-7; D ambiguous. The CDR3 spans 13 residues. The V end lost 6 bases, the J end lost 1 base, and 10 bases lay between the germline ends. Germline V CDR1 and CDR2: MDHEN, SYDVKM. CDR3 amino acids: CASSPHNSYEQYF. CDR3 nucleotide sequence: TGTGCCAGCAGCCCACACAATTCCTACGAGCAGTACTTC.

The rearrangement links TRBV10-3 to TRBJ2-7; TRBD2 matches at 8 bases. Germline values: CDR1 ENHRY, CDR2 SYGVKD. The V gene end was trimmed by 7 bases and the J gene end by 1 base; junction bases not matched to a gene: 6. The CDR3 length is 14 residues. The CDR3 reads CAINPGGASYEQYF. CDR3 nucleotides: TGTGCCATCAACCCGGGAGGGGCTTCCTACGAGCAGTACTTC.

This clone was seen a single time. CDR3 nucleotides: TGTGCCAGCTCACCACCGGGGTGGGAGGGGCCCTACAATGAGCAGTTCTTC. It encodes CASSPPGWEGPYNEQFF. The chain is built from TRBV18 and TRBJ2-1; 7 bases agree with TRBD2. The CDR3 has 17 residues. With V trimmed by 0 bases and J by 2 bases, 7 bases remained unmatched. Germline V gene lookup returns CDR1 KGHSH and CDR2 LQKENI.

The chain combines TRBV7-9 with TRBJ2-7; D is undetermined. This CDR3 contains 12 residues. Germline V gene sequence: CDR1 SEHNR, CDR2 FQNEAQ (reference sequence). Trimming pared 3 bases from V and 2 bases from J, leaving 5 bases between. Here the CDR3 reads CASSFNTYEQYF. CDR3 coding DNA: TGTGCCAGCAGCTTTAACACCTACGAGCAGTACTTC.

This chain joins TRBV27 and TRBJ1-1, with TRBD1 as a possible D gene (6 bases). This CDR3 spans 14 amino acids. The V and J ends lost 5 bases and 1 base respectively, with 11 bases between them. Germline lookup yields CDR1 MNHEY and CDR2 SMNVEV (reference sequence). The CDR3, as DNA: TGTGCCAGCAGTAATGGGGGGGCGAACACTGAAGCTTTCTTT. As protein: CASSNGGANTEAFF.

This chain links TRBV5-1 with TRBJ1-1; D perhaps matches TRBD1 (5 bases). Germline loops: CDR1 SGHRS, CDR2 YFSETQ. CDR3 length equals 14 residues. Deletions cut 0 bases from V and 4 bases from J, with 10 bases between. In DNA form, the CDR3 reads TGCGCCAGCAGCTTGGATACGGGGGGCACTGAAGCTTTCTTT. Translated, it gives CASSLDTGGTEAFF.

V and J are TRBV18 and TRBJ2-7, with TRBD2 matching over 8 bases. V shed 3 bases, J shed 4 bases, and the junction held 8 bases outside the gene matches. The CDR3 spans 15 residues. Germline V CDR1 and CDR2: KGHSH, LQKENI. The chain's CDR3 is CASSPPGLVGYEQYF. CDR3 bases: TGTGCCAGCTCACCTCCGGGACTAGTTGGATACGAGCAGTACTTC. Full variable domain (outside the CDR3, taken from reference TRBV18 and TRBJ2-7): NAGVMQNPRHLVRRRGQEARLRCSPMKGHSHVYWYRQLPEEGLKFMVYLQKENIIDESGMPKERFSAEFPKEGPSILRIQQVVRGDSAAYFCASSPPGLVGYEQYFGPGTRLTVT.

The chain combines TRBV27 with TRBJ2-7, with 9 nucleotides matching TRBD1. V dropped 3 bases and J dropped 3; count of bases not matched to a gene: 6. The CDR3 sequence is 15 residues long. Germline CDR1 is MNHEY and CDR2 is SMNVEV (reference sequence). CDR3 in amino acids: CASSFAGTGIYEQYF. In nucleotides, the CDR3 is TGTGCCAGCAGTTTTGCCGGGACAGGGATCTACGAGCAGTACTTC.

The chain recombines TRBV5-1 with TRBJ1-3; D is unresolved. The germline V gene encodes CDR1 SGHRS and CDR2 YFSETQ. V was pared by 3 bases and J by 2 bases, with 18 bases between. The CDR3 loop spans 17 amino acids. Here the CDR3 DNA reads TGCGCCAGCAGCTCTATCCCCCCGAAGAGGCCTGGAAACACCATATATTTT. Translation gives CASSSIPPKRPGNTIYF. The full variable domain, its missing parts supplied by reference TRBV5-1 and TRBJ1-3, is KAGVTQTPRYLIKTRGQQVTLSCSPISGHRSVSWYQQTPGQGLQFLFEYFSETQRNKGNFPGRFSGRQFSNSRSEMNVSTLELGDSALYLCASSSIPPKRPGNTIYFGEGSWLTVV.

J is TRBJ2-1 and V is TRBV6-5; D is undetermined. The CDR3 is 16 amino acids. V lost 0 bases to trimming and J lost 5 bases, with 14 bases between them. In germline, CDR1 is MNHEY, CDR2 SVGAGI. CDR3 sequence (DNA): TGTGCCAGCAGTTACTCAAAGGGTGGGCTAGACAATGAGCAGTTCTTC. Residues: CASSYSKGGLDNEQFF.

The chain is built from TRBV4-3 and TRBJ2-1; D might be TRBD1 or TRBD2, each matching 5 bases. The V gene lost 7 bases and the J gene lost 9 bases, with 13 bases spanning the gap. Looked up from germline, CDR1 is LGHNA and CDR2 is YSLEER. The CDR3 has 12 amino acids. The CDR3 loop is CASTSRGGEQFF. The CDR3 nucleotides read TGCGCCAGCACTTCCCGTGGGGGTGAGCAGTTCTTC.

For the CDR3, the DNA is TGTGCCAGCAGCCGACAGGGCGGTGATGAAGCTTTCTTT. This translates into CASSRQGGDEAFF. The chain employs TRBV3-1 (or the pseudogene TRBV3-2) and TRBJ1-1; 7 bases are shared with TRBD1. CDR3 length: 13 amino acids. V lost 4 bases to trimming and J lost 7 bases; unmatched junction nucleotides: 6. Germline V lookup: CDR1 LGHDT, CDR2 YNNKEL (reference sequence).

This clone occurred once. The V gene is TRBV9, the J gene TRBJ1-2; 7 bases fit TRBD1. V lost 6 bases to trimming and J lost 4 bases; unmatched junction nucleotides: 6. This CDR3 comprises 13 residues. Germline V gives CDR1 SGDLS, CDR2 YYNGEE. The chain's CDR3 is CASTQTGTYGYTF. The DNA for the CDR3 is TGTGCCAGCACCCAGACAGGGACCTATGGCTACACCTTC. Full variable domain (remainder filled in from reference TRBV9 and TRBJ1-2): DSGVTQTPKHLITATGQRVTLRCSPRSGDLSVYWYQQSLDQGLQFLIQYYNGEERAKGNILERFSAQQFPDLHSELNLSSLELGDSALYFCASTQTGTYGYTFGSGTRLTVV.

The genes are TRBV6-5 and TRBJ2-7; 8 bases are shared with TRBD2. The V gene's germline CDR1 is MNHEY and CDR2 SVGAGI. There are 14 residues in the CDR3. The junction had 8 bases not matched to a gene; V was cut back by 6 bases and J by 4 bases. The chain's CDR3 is CASSRTGGVYEQYF. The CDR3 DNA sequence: TGTGCCAGCAGCCGTACGGGGGGGGTTTACGAGCAGTACTTC.

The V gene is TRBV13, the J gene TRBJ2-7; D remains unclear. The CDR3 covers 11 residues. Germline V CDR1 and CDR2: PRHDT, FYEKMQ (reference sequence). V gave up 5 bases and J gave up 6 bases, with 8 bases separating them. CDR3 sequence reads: CASSQRSEQYF. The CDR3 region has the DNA TGTGCCAGCAGCCAAAGGAGCGAGCAGTACTTC.

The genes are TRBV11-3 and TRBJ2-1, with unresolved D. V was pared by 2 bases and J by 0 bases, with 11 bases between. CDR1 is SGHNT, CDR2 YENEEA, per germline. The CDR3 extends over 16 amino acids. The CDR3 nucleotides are TGTGCCAGCAGCTTAAGTAGTCTTTACTCCTACAATGAGCAGTTCTTC. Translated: CASSLSSLYSYNEQFF. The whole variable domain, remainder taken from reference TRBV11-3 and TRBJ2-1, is EAGVVQSPRYKIIEKKQPVAFWCNPISGHNTLYWYLQNLGQGPELLIRYENEEAVDDSQLPKDRFSAERLKGVDSTLKIQPAELGDSAVYLCASSLSSLYSYNEQFFGPGTRLTVL.

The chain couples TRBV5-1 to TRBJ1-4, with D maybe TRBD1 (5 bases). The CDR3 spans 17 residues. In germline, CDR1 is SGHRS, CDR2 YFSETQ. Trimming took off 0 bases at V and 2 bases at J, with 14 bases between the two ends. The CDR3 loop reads CASSLERGGTTNEKLFF. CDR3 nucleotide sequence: TGCGCCAGCAGCTTGGAGAGGGGTGGTACTACTAATGAAAAACTGTTTTTT.

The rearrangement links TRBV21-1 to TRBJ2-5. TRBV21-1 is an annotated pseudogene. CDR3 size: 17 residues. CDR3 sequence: CASPQVTTPRRRETQYF. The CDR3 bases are TGTGCCAGCCCCCAGGTCACTACTCCGCGTCGTCGGGAGACCCAGTACTTC.

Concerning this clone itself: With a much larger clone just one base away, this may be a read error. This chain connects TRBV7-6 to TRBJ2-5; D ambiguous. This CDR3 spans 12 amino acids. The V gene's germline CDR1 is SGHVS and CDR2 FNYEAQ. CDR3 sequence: CASSLGPEAQYF. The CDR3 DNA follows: TGTGCCAGCAGCTTAGGTCCAGAGGCCCAGTACTTC.

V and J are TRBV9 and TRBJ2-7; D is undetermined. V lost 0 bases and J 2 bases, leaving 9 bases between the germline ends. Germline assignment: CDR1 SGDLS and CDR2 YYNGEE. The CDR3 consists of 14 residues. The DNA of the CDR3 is TGTGCCAGCAGCGTAGAAGGCACCGCCTACGAGCAGTACTTC. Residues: CASSVEGTAYEQYF.